This passage covers 10 T cell receptor beta chains from one sample sequenced in a study of early stage breast cancer tumors. TCRdb's copy holds only in-frame clones and misses some; the assay was immunoSEQ multiplex PCR. The sample lists some 29,000 clones; approximately 84% were seen once. The material sequenced was blood. Source of these receptors: a person between 50 and 60 years old with breast cancer.

This clone showed up just once. The rearrangement links TRBV7-9 to TRBJ1-2; 9 nucleotides align to TRBD1. CDR3 size: 14 residues. The V and J ends lost 5 bases and 13 bases, in that order; junction bases with no gene match: 14. The germline V gene encodes CDR1 SEHNR and CDR2 FQNEAQ (reference sequence). CDR3 sequence (DNA): TGTGCCAGCAGCCGCCCAGGGACAGGGTCCATCTTCACCTTC. Residues: CASSRPGTGSIFTF.

This clone was seen only once. The gene calls are TRBV27 and TRBJ2-7; D not resolved. The V gene's germline CDR1 is MNHEY and CDR2 SMNVEV (reference sequence). The length of the CDR3 is 14 residues. V was shortened by 7 bases and J by 3 bases, with 16 bases between the two germline ends. The CDR3 protein is CASKFLLVRYEQYF. The CDR3 DNA reads TGTGCCAGCAAATTCCTCCTAGTCCGCTACGAGCAGTACTTC.

Only one count was recorded for this clone. This chain joins TRBV10-3 and TRBJ1-3; TRBD1 might be the D (5 bases). The CDR3 runs 12 residues. Trimming stripped 8 bases from V and 3 bases from J, with 8 bases between. Germline assignment: CDR1 ENHRY and CDR2 SYGVKD. The CDR3 is CAIRGDGNTIYF. The DNA of the CDR3 is TGTGCCATCCGGGGGGATGGAAACACCATATATTTT.

Only a few counts were recorded for this clone. The J gene is TRBJ1-6, the V gene TRBV15; maybe TRBD1 (6 bases). V lost 1 base and J 9 bases, leaving 13 bases between the germline ends. This CDR3 has 15 amino acids. Per the germline V gene, CDR1 is LNHNV and CDR2 is YYDKDF (reference sequence). CDR3 loop: CATSRVAGVVSPLHF. CDR3 DNA sequence: TGTGCCACCAGCAGAGTGGCAGGGGTCGTTTCACCCCTCCACTTT. The full variable domain, completed using reference TRBV15 and TRBJ1-6, is DAMVIQNPRYQVTQFGKPVTLSCSQTLNHNVMYWYQQKSSQAPKLLFHYYDKDFNNEADTPDNFQSRRPNTSFCFLDIRSPGLGDTAMYLCATSRVAGVVSPLHFGNGTRLTVT.

This sequence joins TRBV7-2 and TRBJ2-5; no firm D call. This CDR3 has 18 amino acids. V was shortened by 4 bases and J by 3 bases, with 24 bases between the two germline ends. CDR1 SGHTA and CDR2 FQGNSA come from the germline V gene. The CDR3 nucleotides read TGTGCCAGCAGCTACCCCCGGCCCCGCCGGGTTGGGGAAGAGACCCAGTACTTC. Encoded protein: CASSYPRPRRVGEETQYF. Full variable domain (missing parts from reference TRBV7-2 and TRBJ2-5): GAGVSQSPSNKVTEKGKDVELRCDPISGHTALYWYRQSLGQGLEFLIYFQGNSAPDKSGLPSDRFSAERTGGSVSTLTIQRTQQEDSAVYLCASSYPRPRRVGEETQYFGPGTRLLVL.

The V call is TRBV29-1, the J call TRBJ1-2, with D unclear. The CDR3 consists of 11 residues. Trimming cost V 3 bases and J 6 bases, with 8 bases left between them. Germline lookup yields CDR1 SQVTM and CDR2 ANQGSEA. Here the CDR3 reads CSVEALDGYTF. The DNA of the CDR3 is TGCAGCGTTGAGGCCTTGGATGGCTACACCTTC. Complete variable domain (other parts from reference TRBV29-1 and TRBJ1-2): SAVISQKPSRDICQRGTSLTIQCQVDSQVTMMFWYRQQPGQSLTLIATANQGSEATYESGFVIDKFPISRPNLTFSTLTVSNMSPEDSSIYLCSVEALDGYTFGSGTRLTVV.

The chain uses TRBV14 and TRBJ2-6; D might be TRBD2 (7 bases). V shed 0 bases and J shed 0 bases, with 18 bases lying between them. CDR3 size: 20 residues. Germline V gene sequence: CDR1 SGHDN, CDR2 FVKESK. CDR3 DNA sequence: TGTGCCAGCAGCCAAGAAGGGAGGGCAGGGGACCCCTCTGGGGCCAACGTCCTGACTTTC. As protein: CASSQEGRAGDPSGANVLTF. Full variable domain (rest looked up from reference TRBV14 and TRBJ2-6): EAGVTQFPSHSVIEKGQTVTLRCDPISGHDNLYWYRRVMGKEIKFLLHFVKESKQDESGMPNNRFLAERTGGTYSTLKVQPAELEDSGVYFCASSQEGRAGDPSGANVLTFGAGSRLTVL.

This clone has only one observation. CDR3 sequence reads: CASSELQGEAFF. In DNA, the CDR3 is TGTGCCAGCAGTGAATTACAGGGTGAAGCTTTCTTT. J is TRBJ1-1 and V is TRBV25-1; D is possibly TRBD1 (6 bases). Germline V gene data show CDR1 as MGHDK and CDR2 as SYGVNS. The ends were cut back, 1 base at V and 7 bases at J, with 7 bases in the middle. This CDR3 is 12 amino acids long.

This clone was counted only a few times. The gene calls are TRBV5-4 and TRBJ1-5, with 7 nucleotides matching TRBD1. V shed 4 bases, J shed 2 bases, and the junction held 6 bases outside the gene matches. Germline loops: CDR1 SGHNT, CDR2 YYREEE (reference sequence). The CDR3 spans 15 residues. CDR3 region: CASSLGTERNQPQHF. CDR3 in DNA: TGTGCCAGCAGCCTGGGGACAGAACGCAATCAGCCCCAGCATTTT.

The rearrangement joins TRBV7-6 to TRBJ2-5, with no clear D. CDR1 and CDR2 from the germline V gene are SGHVS and FNYEAQ. The CDR3 contains 14 residues. V dropped 6 bases and J dropped 0 bases, with 11 bases sitting between them. This CDR3 is CASSYTSYQETQYF. CDR3 bases: TGTGCCAGCAGTTATACATCGTACCAAGAGACCCAGTACTTC.